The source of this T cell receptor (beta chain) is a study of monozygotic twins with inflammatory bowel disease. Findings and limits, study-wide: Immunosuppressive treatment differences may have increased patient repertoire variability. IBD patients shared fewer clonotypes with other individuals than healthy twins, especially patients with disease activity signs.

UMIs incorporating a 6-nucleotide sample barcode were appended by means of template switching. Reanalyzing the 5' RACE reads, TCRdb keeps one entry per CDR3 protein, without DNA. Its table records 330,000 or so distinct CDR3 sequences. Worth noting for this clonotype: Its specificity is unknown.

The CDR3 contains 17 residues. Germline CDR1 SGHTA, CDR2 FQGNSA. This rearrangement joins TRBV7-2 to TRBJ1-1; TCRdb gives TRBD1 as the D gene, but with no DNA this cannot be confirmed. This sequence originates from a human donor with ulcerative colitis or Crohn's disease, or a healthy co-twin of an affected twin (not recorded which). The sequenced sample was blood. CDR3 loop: CASSSPAYTGEDTEAFF. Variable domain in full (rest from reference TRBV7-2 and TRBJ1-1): GAGVSQSPSNKVTEKGKDVELRCDPISGHTALYWYRQSLGQGLEFLIYFQGNSAPDKSGLPSDRFSAERTGGSVSTLTIQRTQQEDSAVYLCASSSPAYTGEDTEAFFGQGTRLTVV.